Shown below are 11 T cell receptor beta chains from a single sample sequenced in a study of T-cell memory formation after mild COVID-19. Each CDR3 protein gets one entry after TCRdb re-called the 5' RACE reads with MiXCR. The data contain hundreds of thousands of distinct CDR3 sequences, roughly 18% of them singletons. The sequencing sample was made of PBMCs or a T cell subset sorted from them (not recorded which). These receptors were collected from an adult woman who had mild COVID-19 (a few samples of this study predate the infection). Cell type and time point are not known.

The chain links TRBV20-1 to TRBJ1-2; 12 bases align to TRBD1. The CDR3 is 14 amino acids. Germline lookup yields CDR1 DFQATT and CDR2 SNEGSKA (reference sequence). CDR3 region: CRATPGQGAYGYTF. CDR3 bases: TGCAGAGCAACTCCGGGACAGGGGGCCTATGGCTACACCTTC.

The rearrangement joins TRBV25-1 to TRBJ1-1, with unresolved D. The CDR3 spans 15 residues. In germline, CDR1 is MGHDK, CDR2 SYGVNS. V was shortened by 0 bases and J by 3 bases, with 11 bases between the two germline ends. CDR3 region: CASSEYGRRDTEAFF. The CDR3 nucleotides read TGTGCCAGCAGTGAATATGGGCGCCGGGACACTGAAGCTTTCTTT.

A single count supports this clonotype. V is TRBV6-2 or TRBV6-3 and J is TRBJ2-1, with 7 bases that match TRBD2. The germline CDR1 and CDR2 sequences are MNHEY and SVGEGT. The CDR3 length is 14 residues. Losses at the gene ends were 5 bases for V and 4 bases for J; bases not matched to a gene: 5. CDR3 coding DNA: TGTGCCAGCAGTAGGGACTATCCATACAATGAGCAGTTCTTC. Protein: CASSRDYPYNEQFF.

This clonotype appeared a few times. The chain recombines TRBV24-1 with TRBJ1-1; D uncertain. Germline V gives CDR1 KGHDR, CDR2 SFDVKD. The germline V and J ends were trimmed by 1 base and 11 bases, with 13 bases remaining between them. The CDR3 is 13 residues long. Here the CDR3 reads CATSDLWGIEAFF. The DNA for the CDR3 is TGTGCCACCAGTGATTTATGGGGAATCGAGGCTTTCTTT.

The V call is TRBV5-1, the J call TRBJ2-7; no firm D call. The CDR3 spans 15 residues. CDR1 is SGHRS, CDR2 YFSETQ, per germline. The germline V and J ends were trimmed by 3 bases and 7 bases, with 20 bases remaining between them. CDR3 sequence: CASSSGLGTLREQYF. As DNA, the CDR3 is TGCGCCAGCAGCTCTGGTTTGGGCACCTTACGGGAGCAGTACTTC. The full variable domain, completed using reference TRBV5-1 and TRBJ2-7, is KAGVTQTPRYLIKTRGQQVTLSCSPISGHRSVSWYQQTPGQGLQFLFEYFSETQRNKGNFPGRFSGRQFSNSRSEMNVSTLELGDSALYLCASSSGLGTLREQYFGPGTRLTVT.

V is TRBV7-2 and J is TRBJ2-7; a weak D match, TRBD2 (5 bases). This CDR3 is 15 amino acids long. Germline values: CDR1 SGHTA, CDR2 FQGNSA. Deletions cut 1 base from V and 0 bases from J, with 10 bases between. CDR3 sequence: CASSLDRGSSYEQYF. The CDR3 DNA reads TGTGCCAGCAGCTTAGACCGGGGAAGCTCCTACGAGCAGTACTTC.

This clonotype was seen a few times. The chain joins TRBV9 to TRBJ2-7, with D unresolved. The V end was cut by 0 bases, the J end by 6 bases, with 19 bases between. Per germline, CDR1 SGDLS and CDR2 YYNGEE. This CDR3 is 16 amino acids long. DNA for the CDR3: TGTGCCAGCAGCGTAGGTTGGTCTTTCCAGCTTTCCGAGCAGTACTTC. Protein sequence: CASSVGWSFQLSEQYF.

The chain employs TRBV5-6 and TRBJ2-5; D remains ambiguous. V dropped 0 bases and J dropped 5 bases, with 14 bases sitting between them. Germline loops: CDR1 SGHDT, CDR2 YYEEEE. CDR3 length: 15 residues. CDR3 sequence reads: CASSLAASSAETQYF. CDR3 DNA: TGTGCCAGCAGCTTGGCCGCCAGTTCAGCGGAGACCCAGTACTTC.

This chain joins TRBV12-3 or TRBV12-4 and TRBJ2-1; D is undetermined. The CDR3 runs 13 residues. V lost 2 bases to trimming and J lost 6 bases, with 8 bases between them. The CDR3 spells CASSLLVTNEQFF. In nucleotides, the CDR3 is TGTGCCAGCAGTTTATTAGTTACCAATGAGCAGTTCTTC.

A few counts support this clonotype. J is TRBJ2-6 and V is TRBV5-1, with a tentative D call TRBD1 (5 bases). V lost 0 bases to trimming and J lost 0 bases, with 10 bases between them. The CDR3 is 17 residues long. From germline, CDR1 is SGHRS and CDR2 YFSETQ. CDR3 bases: TGCGCCAGCAGCTTGGACGGACATAGCTCTGGGGCCAACGTCCTGACTTTC. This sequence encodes CASSLDGHSSGANVLTF.

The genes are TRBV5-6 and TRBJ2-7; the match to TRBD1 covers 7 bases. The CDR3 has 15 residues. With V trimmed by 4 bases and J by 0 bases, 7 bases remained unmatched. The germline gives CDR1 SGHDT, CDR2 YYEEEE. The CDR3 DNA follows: TGTGCCAGCAGCCTACGGGACAGCCGCTCCTACGAGCAGTACTTC. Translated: CASSLRDSRSYEQYF.